The clone carrying this T cell receptor (beta chain) was observed a handful of times. Its antigen is currently unknown. These data come from a study of T cells after yellow fever vaccination. The CDR3 runs 12 residues. Trimming took off 2 bases at V and 5 bases at J, with 4 bases between the two ends. CDR1 and CDR2 (germline): MNHEY, SVGEGT. Regarding the study as a whole: Some clonotypes were seen in both the CD4 and the CD8 compartments. These made up a small share and likely arose from convergent recombination. Abundant bulk-derived clonotypes could contaminate FACS-sorted repertoires. A weaker but faster secondary response was observed, peaking on day 5 versus 15. Post-booster repertoires contained most primary-vaccination clones again (around 96% CD4, 88% CD8).

TCRdb used MiXCR to reprocess the 5' RACE reads, holding one entry per CDR3 protein. The repertoire includes about 360,000 distinct CDR3 sequences, around 6.4% of them detected once, and about 15% sits in the top ten. Sequencing used PBMCs, obtained 5 days after the yellow fever booster vaccination. This sequence joins TRBV6-2 or TRBV6-3 and TRBJ2-4, with D uncertain. The TCR comes from a man aged 25 to 40 who received the YFV17D yellow fever vaccine. The CDR3 DNA reads TGTGCCAGCAGTTACGTGGAAAACATTCAGTACTTC. It yields the protein CASSYVENIQYF.